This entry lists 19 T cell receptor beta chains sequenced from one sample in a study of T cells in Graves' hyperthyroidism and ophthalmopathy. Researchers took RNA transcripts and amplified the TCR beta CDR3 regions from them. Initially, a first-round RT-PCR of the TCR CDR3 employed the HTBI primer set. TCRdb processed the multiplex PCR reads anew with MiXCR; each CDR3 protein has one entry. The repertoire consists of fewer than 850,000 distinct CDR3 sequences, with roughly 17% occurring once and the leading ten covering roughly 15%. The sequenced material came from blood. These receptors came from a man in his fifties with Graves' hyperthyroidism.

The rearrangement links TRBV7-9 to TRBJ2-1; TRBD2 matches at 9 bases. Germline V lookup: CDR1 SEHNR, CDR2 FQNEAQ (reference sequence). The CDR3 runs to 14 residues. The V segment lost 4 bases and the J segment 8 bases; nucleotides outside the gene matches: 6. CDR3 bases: TGTGCCAGCAGCTCTAGCGGGGCTAAGTATGAGCAGTTCTTC. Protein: CASSSSGAKYEQFF.

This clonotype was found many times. The CDR3 DNA follows: TGTGCCAGCAGTTCCCCGACTAGAAGCTCCTACAATGAGCAGTTCTTC. It specifies CASSSPTRSSYNEQFF. J is TRBJ2-1 and V is TRBV6-2 or TRBV6-3, with D maybe TRBD2 (6 bases). With 4 bases removed from V and 0 bases from J, the gap between germline ends came to 13 bases. Germline values: CDR1 MNHEY, CDR2 SVGEGT. There are 16 residues in the CDR3.

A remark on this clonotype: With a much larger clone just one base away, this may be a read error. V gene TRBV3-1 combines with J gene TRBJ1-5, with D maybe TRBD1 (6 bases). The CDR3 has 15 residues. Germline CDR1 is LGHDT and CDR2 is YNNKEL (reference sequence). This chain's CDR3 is CASSHDGQSNQPQQF. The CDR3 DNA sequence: TGTGCCAGCAGCCATGACGGACAGTCCAATCAGCCCCAGCAGTTT.

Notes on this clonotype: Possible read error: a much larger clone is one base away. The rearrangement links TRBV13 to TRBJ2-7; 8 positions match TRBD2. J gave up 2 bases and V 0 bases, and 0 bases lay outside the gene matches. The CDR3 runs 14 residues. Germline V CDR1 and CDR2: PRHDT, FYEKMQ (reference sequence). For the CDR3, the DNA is TGTGCCAGCAGCTTAGGGCGGGAGGCCTACGAGCAGTACTTC. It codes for CASSLGREAYEQYF.

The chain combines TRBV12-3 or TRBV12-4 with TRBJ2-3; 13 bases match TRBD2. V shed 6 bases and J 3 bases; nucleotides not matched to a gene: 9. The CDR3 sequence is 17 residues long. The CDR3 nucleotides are TGTGCCAGCAGGTCGGGACTAGCGGGATTGCCGACAGATACGCAGTATTTT. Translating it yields CASRSGLAGLPTDTQYF.

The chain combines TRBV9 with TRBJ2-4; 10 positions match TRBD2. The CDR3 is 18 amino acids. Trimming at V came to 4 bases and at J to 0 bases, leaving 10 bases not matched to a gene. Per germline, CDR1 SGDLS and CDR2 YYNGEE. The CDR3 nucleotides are TGTGCCAGCAGCTTAAAAGCGGGAGGGACCGTAGCCAAAAACATTCAGTACTTC. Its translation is CASSLKAGGTVAKNIQYF. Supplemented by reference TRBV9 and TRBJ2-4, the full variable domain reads DSGVTQTPKHLITATGQRVTLRCSPRSGDLSVYWYQQSLDQGLQFLIQYYNGEERAKGNILERFSAQQFPDLHSELNLSSLELGDSALYFCASSLKAGGTVAKNIQYFGAGTRLSVL.

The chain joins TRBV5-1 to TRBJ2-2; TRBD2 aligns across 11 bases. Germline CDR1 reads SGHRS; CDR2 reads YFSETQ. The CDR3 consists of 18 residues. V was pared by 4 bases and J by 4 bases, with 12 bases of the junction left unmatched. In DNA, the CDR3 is TGCGCCAGCAGCGGGCCTAAACTAGCGGGAGTCGGCACCGGGGAGCTGTTTTTT. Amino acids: CASSGPKLAGVGTGELFF.

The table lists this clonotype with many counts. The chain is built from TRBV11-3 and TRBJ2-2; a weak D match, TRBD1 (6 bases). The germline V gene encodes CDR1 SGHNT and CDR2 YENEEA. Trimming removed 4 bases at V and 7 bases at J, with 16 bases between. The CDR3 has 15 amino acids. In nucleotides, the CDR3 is TGTGCCAGCAGCTCTCCTGCCAACAGGGACGGGGAGCTGTTTTTT. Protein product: CASSSPANRDGELFF.

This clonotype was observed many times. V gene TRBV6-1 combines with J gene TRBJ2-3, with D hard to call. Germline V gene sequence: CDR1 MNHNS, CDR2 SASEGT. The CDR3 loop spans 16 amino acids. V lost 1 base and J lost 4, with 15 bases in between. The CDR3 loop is CASSEGALSVADTQYF. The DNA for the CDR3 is TGTGCCAGCAGTGAAGGGGCACTCTCCGTGGCAGATACGCAGTATTTT.

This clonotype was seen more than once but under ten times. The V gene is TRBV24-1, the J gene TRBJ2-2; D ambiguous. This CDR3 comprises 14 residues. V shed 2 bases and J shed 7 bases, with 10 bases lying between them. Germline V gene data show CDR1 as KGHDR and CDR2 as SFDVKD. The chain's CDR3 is CATSDWSVGGELFF. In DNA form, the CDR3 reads TGTGCCACCAGTGATTGGTCGGTGGGCGGGGAGCTGTTTTTT.

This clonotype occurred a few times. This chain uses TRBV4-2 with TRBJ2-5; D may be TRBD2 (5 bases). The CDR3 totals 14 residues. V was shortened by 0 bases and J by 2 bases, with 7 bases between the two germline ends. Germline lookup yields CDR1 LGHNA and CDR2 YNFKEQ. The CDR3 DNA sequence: TGTGCCAGCAGCCAAGACGCGGGTCAAGAGACCCAGTACTTC. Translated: CASSQDAGQETQYF.

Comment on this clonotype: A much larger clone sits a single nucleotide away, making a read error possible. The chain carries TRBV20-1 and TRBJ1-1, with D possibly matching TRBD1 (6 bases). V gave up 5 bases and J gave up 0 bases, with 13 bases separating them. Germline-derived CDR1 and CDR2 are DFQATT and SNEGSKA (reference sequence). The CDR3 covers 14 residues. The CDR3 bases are TGCAGTGCTTTGGACAGTTACATGAACACTGAAGCTTTCTTT. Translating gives CSALDSYMNTEAFF.

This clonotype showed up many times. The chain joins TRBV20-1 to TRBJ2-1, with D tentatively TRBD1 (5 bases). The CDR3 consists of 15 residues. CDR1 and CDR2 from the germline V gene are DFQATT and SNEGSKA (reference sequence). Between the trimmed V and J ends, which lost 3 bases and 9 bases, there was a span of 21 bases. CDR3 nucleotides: TGCAGTGCTAGGGTCAGGGTTCTTGGGTCCCTTGAGCAGTTCTTC. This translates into CSARVRVLGSLEQFF.

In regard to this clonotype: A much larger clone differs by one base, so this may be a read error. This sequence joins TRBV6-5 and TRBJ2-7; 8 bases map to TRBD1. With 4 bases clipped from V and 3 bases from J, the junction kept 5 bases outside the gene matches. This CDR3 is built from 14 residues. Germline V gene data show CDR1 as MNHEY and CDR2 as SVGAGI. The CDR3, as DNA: TGTGCCAGCAGTTGCACACAGGGGGTCTACGAGCAGTACTTC. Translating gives CASSCTQGVYEQYF.

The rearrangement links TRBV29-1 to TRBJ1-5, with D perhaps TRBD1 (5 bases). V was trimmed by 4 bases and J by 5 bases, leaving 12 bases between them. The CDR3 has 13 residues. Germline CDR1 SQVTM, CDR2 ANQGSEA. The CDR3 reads CSVVQGGDQPQHF. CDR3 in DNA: TGCAGCGTTGTTCAGGGAGGGGATCAGCCCCAGCATTTT.

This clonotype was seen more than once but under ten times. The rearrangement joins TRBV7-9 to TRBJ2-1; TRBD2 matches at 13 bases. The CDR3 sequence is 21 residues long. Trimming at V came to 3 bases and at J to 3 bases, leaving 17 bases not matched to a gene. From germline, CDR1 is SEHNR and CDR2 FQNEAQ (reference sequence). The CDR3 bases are TGTGCCAGCAGCTTGGACAGGGACTTGACTAGCGGGAGGTTCTACTACAATGAGCAGTTCTTC. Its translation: CASSLDRDLTSGRFYYNEQFF.

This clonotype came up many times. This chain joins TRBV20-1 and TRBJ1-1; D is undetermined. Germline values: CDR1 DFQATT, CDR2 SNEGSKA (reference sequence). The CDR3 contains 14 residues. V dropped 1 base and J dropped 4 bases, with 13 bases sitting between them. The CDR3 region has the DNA TGCAGTGCTAGAGCGAGGGAAGGGCTCACTGAAGCTTTCTTT. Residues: CSARAREGLTEAFF.

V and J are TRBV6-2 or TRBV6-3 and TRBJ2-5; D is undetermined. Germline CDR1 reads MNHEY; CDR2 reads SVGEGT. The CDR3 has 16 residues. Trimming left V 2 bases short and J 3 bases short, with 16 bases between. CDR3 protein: CASSYRPPTVKETQYF. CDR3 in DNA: TGTGCCAGCAGTTACAGACCTCCAACCGTGAAAGAGACCCAGTACTTC.

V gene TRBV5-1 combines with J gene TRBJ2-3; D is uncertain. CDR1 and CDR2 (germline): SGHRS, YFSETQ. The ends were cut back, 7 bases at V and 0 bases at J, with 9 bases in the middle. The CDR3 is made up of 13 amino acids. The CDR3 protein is CASRYSSTDTQYF. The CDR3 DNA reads TGCGCCAGCCGATATTCTAGCACAGATACGCAGTATTTT. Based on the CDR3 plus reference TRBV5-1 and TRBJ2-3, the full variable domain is KAGVTQTPRYLIKTRGQQVTLSCSPISGHRSVSWYQQTPGQGLQFLFEYFSETQRNKGNFPGRFSGRQFSNSRSEMNVSTLELGDSALYLCASRYSSTDTQYFGPGTRLTVL.